A selection of T cell receptor beta chains follows, all from one sample in a study of early T cells in non-severe SARS-CoV-2 infection. Each CDR3 protein gets one entry after TCRdb re-called the 5' RACE reads with MiXCR. Of about 99,000 distinct CDR3 sequences listed, roughly 17% are singletons. The material sequenced was whole blood. The receptors come from an adult who was a healthcare worker with PCR-confirmed SARS-CoV-2 infection or an uninfected control (not recorded which). Each CDR3 is given with its conserved first and last residue. The order of the fields is V gene, D gene, clone size, CDR3 length, J gene, CDR3 DNA, CDR3 protein. The D gene is left open where the match is weak. Clone size is shown for a subset of rows, as once, few, many or a class of expanded clone.

>TRBV6-2/TRBV6-3|-|-|13|TRBJ1-1
TGTGCCAGCAGAGAGGGGGGGAACACTGAAGCTTTCTTT
CASREGGNTEAFF
>TRBV27|-|once|17|TRBJ2-3
TGTGCCAGCAGTTATTGGACCGGGGAATTCTCGACAGATACGCAGTATTTT
CASSYWTGEFSTDTQYF
>TRBV20-1|-|few|14|TRBJ1-3
TGCAGTGCTAGAGTTGGCGGCTCTGGAAACACCATATATTTT
CSARVGGSGNTIYF
>TRBV13|TRBD1|-|15|TRBJ1-1
TGTGCCAGCAGCTTACGCCTACAGGGGTCTAGTGAAGCTTTCTTT
CASSLRLQGSSEAFF
>TRBV5-1|TRBD1|few|18|TRBJ1-1
TGCGCCAGCAGCCTTCGTTACAGGGGGGCTTACGAGGGCACTGAAGCTTTCTTT
CASSLRYRGAYEGTEAFF
>TRBV20-1|-|once|14|TRBJ2-5
TGCAGTGCTAGTTGGGAACAGGCCAAAGAGACCCAGTACTTC
CSASWEQAKETQYF
>TRBV5-1|-|few|14|TRBJ2-1
TGCGCCAGAGAACGCCTAGAATCCTACAATGAGCAGTTCTTC
CARERLESYNEQFF
>TRBV4-3|TRBD2|few|16|TRBJ2-1
TGCGCCAGCAGCTCCCGTTTAGCGGGAGAAGGGAGTAGGCAGTTCTTC
CASSSRLAGEGSRQFF
>TRBV15|-|few|16|TRBJ2-7
TGTGCCACCAGCAGAGGTGGCGGGGGCGCTCCGGGCGAGCAGTACTTC
CATSRGGGGAPGEQYF
>TRBV19|TRBD1|-|15|TRBJ1-5
TGTGCCAGTAGTATAGCGACAGGGCCCAATCAGCCCCAGCATTTT
CASSIATGPNQPQHF
>TRBV7-6|TRBD2|-|17|TRBJ2-1
TGTGCCAGCAGCCAAACTATGACTAGCGGGAGAGGTAATGAGCAGTTCTTC
CASSQTMTSGRGNEQFF
>TRBV6-2/TRBV6-3|-|-|15|TRBJ1-1
TGTGCCAGCAGTCAGACCACGACAGGGAACACTGAAGCTTTCTTT
CASSQTTTGNTEAFF
>TRBV19|TRBD2|many|17|TRBJ2-6
TGTGCCAGTAGGCTACTAGCGGGAGGTCTTGGGGCCAACGTCCTGACTTTC
CASRLLAGGLGANVLTF
>TRBV7-9|-|-|18|TRBJ2-6
TGTGCCAGCAGCTTAGGTTCGTCCTCCCAGACTGGGGCCAACGTCCTGACTTTC
CASSLGSSSQTGANVLTF
>TRBV28|TRBD1|few|16|TRBJ2-1
TGTGCCAGCAGTTTCCTAACAGGGGGCAATTACAATGAGCAGTTCTTC
CASSFLTGGNYNEQFF
>TRBV5-1|-|-|18|TRBJ2-1
TGCGCCAGCAGCTTGTTTGGGGGAGTGGGGAGCTCCTACAATGAGCAGTTCTTC
CASSLFGGVGSSYNEQFF
>TRBV12-3/TRBV12-4|TRBD1|few|14|TRBJ2-3
TGTGCCAGCAGTTCGGGACAGAGCACAGATACGCAGTATTTT
CASSSGQSTDTQYF
>TRBV4-3|TRBD2|few|17|TRBJ2-1
TGCGCCAGCAGCCAAGATGGGGTTACTAGCGGAATCAATGAGCAGTTCTTC
CASSQDGVTSGINEQFF
>TRBV20-1|-|-|13|TRBJ2-2
TGCAGTGCTATAGCGGTGAACACCGGGGAGCTGTTTTTT
CSAIAVNTGELFF
>TRBV7-9|-|-|15|TRBJ2-5
TGTGCCAGCAGCTTAGGAGGAGTAAGGCCAGAGACCCAGTACTTC
CASSLGGVRPETQYF
>TRBV2|TRBD1|many|15|TRBJ1-5
TGTGCCAGCGAGCGTTTGACAGGGGGAGAGCAGCCCCAGCATTTT
CASERLTGGEQPQHF
>TRBV9|-|few|13|TRBJ1-2
TGTGCCAGCAGCGGGCGAGGAGTCTATGGCTACACCTTC
CASSGRGVYGYTF
>TRBV6-5|TRBD2|-|16|TRBJ2-2
TGTGCCAGCAGTCGGACTAGCGGGTATAACACCGGGGAGCTGTTTTTT
CASSRTSGYNTGELFF
>TRBV18|-|-|13|TRBJ1-2
TGTGCCAGCTCACCACGGGAATTAGATGGCTACACCTTC
CASSPRELDGYTF
>TRBV11-2|-|-|16|TRBJ2-3
TGTGCCAGCAGCAGACTCGGGGCCCTGGGCACAGATACGCAGTATTTT
CASSRLGALGTDTQYF
>TRBV6-1|-|few|13|TRBJ1-4
TGTGCCAGCATGGTCAGCGGGAGAGAAAAACTGTTTTTT
CASMVSGREKLFF
>TRBV12-3/TRBV12-4|-|few|11|TRBJ1-1
TGTGCCAGCAGTTTAGGGCAACGAGCTTTCTTT
CASSLGQRAFF
>TRBV28|-|many|14|TRBJ1-3
TGTGCCAGCAGGCGTAGACAAACTGGAAACACCATATATTTT
CASRRRQTGNTIYF
>TRBV5-1|TRBD1|few|16|TRBJ2-7
TGCGCCAGCAGCTTGGACCCCACCGGGACAGGCTACGAGCAGTACTTC
CASSLDPTGTGYEQYF
>TRBV2|-|few|14|TRBJ2-2
TGTGCCAGCAGTGTAGTGAGGGAGACCGGGGAGCTGTTTTTT
CASSVVRETGELFF
>TRBV6-1|-|-|15|TRBJ1-5
TGTGCCAGCAGTGAATTGAAGGGAAGCAATCAGCCCCAGCATTTT
CASSELKGSNQPQHF
>TRBV12-3/TRBV12-4|-|few|12|TRBJ1-4
TGTGCCAGCAGAGGGACGGCCGAAAAACTGTTTTTT
CASRGTAEKLFF
>TRBV28|TRBD1|many|16|TRBJ1-1
TGTGCCAGCAACCTAGGGACAGGCTTAATCAACACTGAAGCTTTCTTT
CASNLGTGLINTEAFF
>TRBV12-3/TRBV12-4|-|once|11|TRBJ2-7
TGTGCCAGCAGTCTCAACTACGAGCGGTACTTC
CASSLNYERYF
>TRBV4-3|-|few|16|TRBJ2-7
TGCGCCAGCAGCCAATCCCCGCGATACCTCCCCTACGAGCAGTACTTC
CASSQSPRYLPYEQYF
>TRBV28|TRBD1|-|13|TRBJ2-1
TGTGCCAGCAGTTTCTATGACAGGGGCGTAAAGTTCTTC
CASSFYDRGVKFF
>TRBV6-2/TRBV6-3|TRBD2|medium-sized|15|TRBJ2-2
TGTGCCACTATTTCCGGGACTACCCATACCGGGGAGCTGTTTTTT
CATISGTTHTGELFF
>TRBV12-3/TRBV12-4|TRBD1|-|14|TRBJ1-2
TGTGCCAGCAGTGACAGGGGAAGGAACTATGGCTACACCTTC
CASSDRGRNYGYTF
>TRBV11-2|-|many|13|TRBJ1-4
TGTGCCAGCCGGGGGACGGCGGGTGAAAAACTGTTTTTT
CASRGTAGEKLFF
>TRBV11-3|-|few|15|TRBJ2-7
TGTGCCAGCAGCCCCCTCCGGGACCGAGGCTACGAGCAGTACTTC
CASSPLRDRGYEQYF
>TRBV5-1|TRBD1|-|16|TRBJ1-1
TGCGCCAGCAGCTTGGCCCCGCGGACAGGGAACACTGAAGCTTTCTTT
CASSLAPRTGNTEAFF
>TRBV6-1|-|-|12|TRBJ2-5
TGTGCCAGCAACAAACCAGGGGAGACCCAGTACTTC
CASNKPGETQYF
>TRBV2|-|few|12|TRBJ1-2
TGTGCCAGCAGTAACTGGGGCGATGGCTACACCTTC
CASSNWGDGYTF
>TRBV28|-|-|12|TRBJ2-3
TGTGCCAGCAGTTTATTCACAGATACGCAGTATTTT
CASSLFTDTQYF
>TRBV5-5|-|-|15|TRBJ1-4
TGTGCCAGCAGCCCACCGGGCCTTGGGGTAGAAATACTGTTTTTT
CASSPPGLGVEILFF
>TRBV7-9|-|many|15|TRBJ2-7
TGTGCCAGCAGCTCCGGCCGTGAGACATCCTACGAGCAGTACTTC
CASSSGRETSYEQYF
>TRBV5-3|-|-|14|TRBJ1-5
TGTGCCAGAAAGGGACCGAGAAGCAATCAGCCCCAGCATTTT
CARKGPRSNQPQHF